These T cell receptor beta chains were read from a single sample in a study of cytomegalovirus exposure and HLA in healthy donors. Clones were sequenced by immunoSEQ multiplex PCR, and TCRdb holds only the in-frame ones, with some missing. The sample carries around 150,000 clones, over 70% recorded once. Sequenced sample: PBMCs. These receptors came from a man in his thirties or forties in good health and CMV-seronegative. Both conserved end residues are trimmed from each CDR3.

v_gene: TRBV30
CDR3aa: AWSVGGTGAEAF

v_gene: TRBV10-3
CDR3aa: AISDPTQRLEAF

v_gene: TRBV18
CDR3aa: ASSPGTSGRSYEQY

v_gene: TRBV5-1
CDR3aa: ASSLAPGSGANVLT

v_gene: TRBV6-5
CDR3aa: ASSPGLAASYEQY

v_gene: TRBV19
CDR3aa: ASSTPTGKLAPQH

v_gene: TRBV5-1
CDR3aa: ASSLGLAGGNGELF

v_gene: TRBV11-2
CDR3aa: ASSFASGHLAYEQY

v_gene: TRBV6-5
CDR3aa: ASSYKTGMGTEAF

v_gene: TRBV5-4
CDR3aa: ASSFGGNYEQY

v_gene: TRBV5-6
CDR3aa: ASSLRGPGNTIY

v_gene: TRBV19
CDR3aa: ASSATGGRKPQH

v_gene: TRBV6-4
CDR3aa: ASSDGTGGTDTQY

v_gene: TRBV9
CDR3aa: ASTPTAGTNEKLF

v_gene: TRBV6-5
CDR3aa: ASCTTSGYTDTQY

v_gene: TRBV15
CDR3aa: ATSRDQAGYT

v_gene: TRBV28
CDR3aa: ASIGQGSGYT

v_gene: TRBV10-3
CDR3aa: AVRENRGDNEQF

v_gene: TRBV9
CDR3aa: ASNAGAGSNQPQH

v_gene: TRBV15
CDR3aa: ATSSLGRETNEKLF

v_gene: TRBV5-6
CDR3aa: ASSWASGPSYNEQF

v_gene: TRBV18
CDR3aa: ASSPPSGSSYEQY

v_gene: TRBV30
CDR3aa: AWNRDRGRNTQY

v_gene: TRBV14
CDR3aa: ASSRRPLTGVYGYT

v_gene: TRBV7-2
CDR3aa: ASSFKDYRTDTQY

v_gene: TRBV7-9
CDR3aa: ASSHIDRVYGYT

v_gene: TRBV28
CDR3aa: ASRGPGGLGTEAF

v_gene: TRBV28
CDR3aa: ASSFVGYEQY

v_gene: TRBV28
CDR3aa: ASSSPSGRGPDQPQH

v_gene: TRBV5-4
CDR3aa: ASSFNAGEADTQY

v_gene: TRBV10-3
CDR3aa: AISDTGQGREQY

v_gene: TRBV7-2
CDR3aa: ASSSHTGGPGEQY

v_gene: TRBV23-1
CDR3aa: ASSQSRVPPLH

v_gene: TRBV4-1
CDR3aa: ASSLTTGGSYGYT

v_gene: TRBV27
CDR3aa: ASSFGGLDNSPLH

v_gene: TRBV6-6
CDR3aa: ASSLTAVAQY

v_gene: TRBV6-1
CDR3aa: ASSAGTAFQY

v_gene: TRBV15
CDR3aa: ATSSLGRTGPYEQY

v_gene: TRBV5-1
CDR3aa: ASSPGQGGRYEQY

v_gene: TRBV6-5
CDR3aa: ASRPGLGTDTQY

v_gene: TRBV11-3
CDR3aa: ASSSRQATGELF

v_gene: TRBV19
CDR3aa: ASSIDRGYNGYT

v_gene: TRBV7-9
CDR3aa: ASSPPGVRVDEQF

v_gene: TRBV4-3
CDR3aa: ASSQAPWGEGRRTDTQY